These 13 T cell receptor beta chains came from one sample sequenced in a study of shared clonotypes between healthy human individuals (dated by TCRdb to 2019 to 2021). CD8 naive samples were obtained by positive selection for CCR7 among CD45RO-negative cells, yielding a CD45RA+CCR7+ population from which TemRA cells were excluded. Libraries were made using the immunoSEQ multiplex PCR assay. TCRdb obtained this table from immuneACCESS and retained in-frame rearrangements with V and J assigned. These tables miss some clones; where compared with another copy, unresolved V genes account for less than half of the shortfall, and the remainder is unexplained. The sample data list roughly 2.1 million clones, and about 93% of these were observed just once. In total, the top ten clones hold about 1.5% of the sample. Sequencing input: naive CD8+ T cells from PBMCs. This specimen's cell subset or site label, per the study, means: CD45RA+CCR7+. These receptor sequences come from a man younger than 35 in good health. Some clones in this sample may be carry-over from other donors' samples.

The chain couples TRBV29-1 to TRBJ2-7; D may be TRBD2 (6 bases). This CDR3 has 13 residues. Germline V gene sequence: CDR1 SQVTM, CDR2 ANQGSEA. The V gene lost 3 bases and the J gene lost 2 bases, with 11 bases spanning the gap. For the CDR3, the DNA is TGCAGCGTTGAGGTCTCGGGAGCCTACGAGCAGTACTTC. Amino acid sequence: CSVEVSGAYEQYF.

This clone has a single count. At one of its ends the junction is not consistent with the germline gene, which may arise from a read error. The chain uses TRBV10-3 and TRBJ2-4, with D tentatively TRBD1 (6 bases). CDR3 size: 12 residues. Germline V gene data show CDR1 as ENHRY and CDR2 as SYGVKD. CDR3 DNA: TGTGCCGTCAGGGGTATCGAAAACATTCAGTACTTC. Protein product: CAVRGIENIQYF.

The chain links TRBV5-4 to TRBJ1-1; D possibly corresponds to TRBD1 (6 bases). The CDR3 runs 17 residues. The V gene's germline CDR1 is SGHNT and CDR2 YYREEE (reference sequence). Trimming left V 4 bases short and J 1 base short, with 20 bases between. In nucleotides, the CDR3 is TGTGCCAGCAGCGACGACCCTTCCTGGGGGCGGAACACTGAAGCTTTCTTT. Translating it yields CASSDDPSWGRNTEAFF.

The V and J genes are TRBV7-9 and TRBJ1-4; D uncertain. The CDR3 extends over 16 amino acids. CDR1 is SEHNR, CDR2 FQNEAQ, per germline (reference sequence). V lost 5 bases and J 0 bases, leaving 13 bases between the germline ends. The CDR3 coding sequence is TGTGCCAGCAGCCTTGCACCCTATGCAACTAATGAAAAACTGTTTTTT. It specifies CASSLAPYATNEKLFF.

The chain has TRBV9 and TRBJ2-1; possibly TRBD1 or TRBD2 for D (5 bases each). CDR3 length: 16 residues. The V gene's germline CDR1 is SGDLS and CDR2 YYNGEE. V lost 2 bases and J lost 8, with 20 bases in between. CDR3 bases: TGTGCCAGCAGCGTTTCAAACGGGGCCGTTGTCCATGAGCAGTTCTTC. Encoded protein: CASSVSNGAVVHEQFF. Full variable domain (rest looked up from reference TRBV9 and TRBJ2-1): DSGVTQTPKHLITATGQRVTLRCSPRSGDLSVYWYQQSLDQGLQFLIQYYNGEERAKGNILERFSAQQFPDLHSELNLSSLELGDSALYFCASSVSNGAVVHEQFFGPGTRLTVL.

Note on this clone: Other DNA sequences in the same sample also yield this CDR3. V is TRBV7-9 and J is TRBJ1-5; a weak D match, TRBD1 (6 bases). Germline V gene data show CDR1 as SEHNR and CDR2 as FQNEAQ (reference sequence). V lost 1 base to trimming and J lost 3 bases, with 10 bases between them. The CDR3 is 15 residues long. CDR3 DNA sequence: TGTGCCAGCAGCTTAGGAGGGGGGCCCAATCAGCCCCAGCATTTT. Translated, it gives CASSLGGGPNQPQHF.

The CDR3 DNA reads TGTGCCAGCAGCGTAGAATATGGGGCCAACGTCCTGACTTTC. Its protein product is CASSVEYGANVLTF. This rearrangement joins TRBV9 to TRBJ2-6; no clear D gene. Germline V gene data show CDR1 as SGDLS and CDR2 as YYNGEE. V was trimmed by 0 bases and J by 3 bases, leaving 4 bases between them. The CDR3 spans 14 residues.

This sequence joins TRBV9 and TRBJ2-7; D call uncertain. Looked up from germline, CDR1 is SGDLS and CDR2 is YYNGEE. V dropped 4 bases and J dropped 3 bases, with 5 bases sitting between them. The CDR3 contains 11 residues. The CDR3 protein is CASSNDYEQYF. CDR3 in DNA: TGTGCCAGCAGCAACGACTACGAGCAGTACTTC.

The chain uses TRBV19 and TRBJ2-7; 7 bases agree with TRBD2. The J segment lost 2 bases and the V segment lost 5 bases, leaving 9 bases of the junction unmatched. This CDR3 comprises 15 residues. Germline CDR1 and CDR2: LNHDA and SQIVND (reference sequence). This CDR3 is CASSLSSGITYEQYF. The CDR3 DNA sequence: TGTGCCAGTAGTTTATCTAGCGGAATTACCTACGAGCAGTACTTC.

This clone was detected only once. The chain employs TRBV28 and TRBJ2-7; no firm D call. Germline CDR1 reads MDHEN; CDR2 reads SYDVKM. The CDR3 loop spans 13 amino acids. The V end was cut by 5 bases, the J end by 5 bases, with 13 bases between. CDR3 in amino acids: CASSPLAGDEQYF. The CDR3 DNA follows: TGTGCCAGCAGTCCCCTGGCAGGCGACGAGCAGTACTTC.

DNA of the CDR3: TGTGCCAGCAGCTTTGGAGGGAATGGGAATCAGCCCCAGCATTTT. Its protein product is CASSFGGNGNQPQHF. This chain uses TRBV5-5 with TRBJ1-5; no definite D call. There are 15 residues in the CDR3. Trimming took off 2 bases at V and 4 bases at J, with 13 bases between the two ends. Germline-derived CDR1 and CDR2 are SGHKS and YYEKEE (reference sequence). Together with reference TRBV5-5 and TRBJ1-5, the CDR3 gives the full variable domain: DAGVTQSPTHLIKTRGQQVTLRCSPISGHKSVSWYQQVLGQGPQFIFQYYEKEERGRGNFPDRFSARQFPNYSSELNVNALLLGDSALYLCASSFGGNGNQPQHFGDGTRLSIL.

The chain carries TRBV4-2 and TRBJ2-1; D is unclear. V was shortened by 0 bases and J by 8 bases, with 14 bases between the two germline ends. There are 15 residues in the CDR3. From germline, CDR1 is LGHNA and CDR2 YNFKEQ. Here the CDR3 reads CASSQESPQYHEQFF. The DNA of the CDR3 is TGTGCCAGCAGCCAAGAATCTCCGCAATACCATGAGCAGTTCTTC.

This clone was counted a single time. CDR3 nucleotide sequence: TGCGCCAGCAGCCGGGACCCAAACCCCTATGGCTACACCTTC. Encoded protein: CASSRDPNPYGYTF. The chain couples TRBV10-2 to TRBJ1-2; weak D call: TRBD1 (5 bases). Germline CDR1 WSHSY, CDR2 SAAADI. The V and J ends lost 6 bases and 4 bases respectively, with 15 bases between them. This CDR3 region has 14 residues.